The entry below describes one T cell receptor (beta chain). There is no known antigen for this receptor. Base qualities were left out, and no much larger clone turns up one base away. This entry comes from a study of OX40 agonist ivuxolimab in advanced cancers. For the study in its entirety: Ivuxolimab, which targeted the costimulatory receptor OX40 (CD134), was an agonistic, fully human IgG2 monoclonal antibody. Partial responses occurred in three dose-escalation patients, of whom one had hepatocellular carcinoma and two had cutaneous melanoma. Patients were allowed to have had prior anti-PD-1, anti-PD-L1 or anti-CTLA-4 therapy, and 30% to 40% of the dose-escalation patients had previously received checkpoint inhibitors. Intravenous ivuxolimab was administered to patients every 2 weeks at six dose levels: 0.01, 0.1, 0.3, 1.5, 3 and 10 mg/kg. Of the approximately 54 patients in dose escalation, around 19 had hepatocellular carcinoma, roughly 15 had melanoma, 9 had renal cell carcinoma and 9 had head and neck cancer. The paper describes the monotherapy dose-escalation part (N ≈ 51 patients) of the phase I trial of ivuxolimab. The dose-escalation cohort was approximately 83% male with a mean age of about 58 years, ranging from 23 to 79. The point of sequencing TCRbeta in the periphery was to test whether ivuxolimab changed TCR sequence diversity and drove clonal T-cell expansion.

Genomic DNA was isolated from the sorted cells so that the TCRbeta CDR3 region could be sequenced. The immunoSEQ Assay was used for sequencing of TCRbeta CDR3 regions. The immuneACCESS repertoire file appears here via TCRdb, limited to in-frame rearrangements. These files lack a portion of the clones; in checked studies, under half of the deficit traces to unresolved V genes, and the cause of the others is not known. In all, the sample holds around 76,000 clones, and 94% of those were seen once. Clones ranked in the top ten supply 20% of the sample. Patients with a history of autoimmune disease or receiving systemic immunosuppression were excluded from the trial. Peripheral blood for TCR sequencing was drawn from every dose cohort at baseline, at cycle 4 day 1 and at cycle 7 day 1. The samples were taken from a phase I, first-in-human, multicenter, open-label dose-escalation trial of ivuxolimab. Adults with locally advanced or metastatic melanoma, renal cell carcinoma, hepatocellular carcinoma or head and neck squamous cell carcinoma were enrolled in the trial. Before TCR sequencing, CD4+ and CD8+ T cells were separately sorted from peripheral blood.

Cut back by 0 bases and 2 bases, the V and J ends lie 14 bases apart. The CDR3 covers 16 residues, taking in both the cysteine and the phenylalanine. CDR3 DNA is the only sequence kept; it has 48 bases, read in frame from the first base. Sequences SQVTM (CDR1) and ANQGSEA (CDR2) are obtained from the germline V gene. What the research found in general, with its limitations: In the 0.1-3.0 mg/kg groups, partial responders were among the patients with the lowest normalized peripheral clonal expansion, particularly in CD8+ T cells. The antigen specificity of the peripheral T cells that underwent clonal expansion was not determined. At doses of 0.1 to 3.0 mg/kg, clonal expansion of both CD4+ and CD8+ blood T cells was observed from baseline to week 6. Low levels of normalized T-cell clonal expansion were also seen in some nonresponding patients. On average, CD8+ T cells showed more expanded clones than CD4+ T cells after ivuxolimab.

The source of this sequence is an adult with an advanced solid tumor such as melanoma, head and neck, liver or kidney cancer. The rearranged chain carries TRBV29-1 and TRBJ2-1; TRBD1 could be the D gene, as 5 bases match. Specimen: CD4+ or CD8+ T cells sorted from blood, collected in a trial of the OX40 agonist ivuxolimab. The DNA sequence is given as TGCAGCGTTGAAGATGGTCCAGGGCTTACCTACAATGAGCAGTTCTTC. This codes for CSVEDGPGLTYNEQFF.